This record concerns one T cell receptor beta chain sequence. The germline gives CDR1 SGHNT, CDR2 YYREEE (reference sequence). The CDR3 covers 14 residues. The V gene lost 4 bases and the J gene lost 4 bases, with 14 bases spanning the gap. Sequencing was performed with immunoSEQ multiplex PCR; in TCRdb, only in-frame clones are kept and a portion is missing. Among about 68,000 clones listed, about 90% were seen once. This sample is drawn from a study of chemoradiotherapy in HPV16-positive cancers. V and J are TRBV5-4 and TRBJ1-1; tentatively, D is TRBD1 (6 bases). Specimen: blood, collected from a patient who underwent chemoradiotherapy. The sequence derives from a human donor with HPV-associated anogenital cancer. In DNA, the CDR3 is TGTGCCAGCAGCCAGAAAACAGGGCGCACTGAAGCTTTCTTT. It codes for CASSQKTGRTEAFF.